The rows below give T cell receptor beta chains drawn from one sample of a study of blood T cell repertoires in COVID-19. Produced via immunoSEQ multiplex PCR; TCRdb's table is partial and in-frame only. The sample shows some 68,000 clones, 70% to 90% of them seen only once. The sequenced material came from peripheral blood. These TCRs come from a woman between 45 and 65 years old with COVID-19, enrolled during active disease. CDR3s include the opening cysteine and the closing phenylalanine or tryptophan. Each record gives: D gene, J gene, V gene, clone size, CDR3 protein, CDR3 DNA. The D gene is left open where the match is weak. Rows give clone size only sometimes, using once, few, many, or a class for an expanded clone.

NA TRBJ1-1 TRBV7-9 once CASSLGTMNTEAFF TGTGCCAGCAGCTTAGGAACAATGAACACTGAAGCTTTCTTT
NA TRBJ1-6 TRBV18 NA CASSARGSNSPLHF TGTGCCAGCTCCGCCCGGGGGTCGAATTCACCCCTCCACTTT
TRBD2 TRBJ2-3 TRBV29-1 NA CSVGTSGASTDTQYF TGCAGCGTTGGGACTAGCGGGGCTAGCACAGATACGCAGTATTTT
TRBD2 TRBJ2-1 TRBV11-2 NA CASSLGSGNYNEQFF TGTGCCAGCAGCTTGGGTAGCGGGAACTACAATGAGCAGTTCTTC
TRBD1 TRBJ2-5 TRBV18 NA CASSSNRGSRETQYF TGTGCCAGCTCATCAAACAGGGGATCGCGGGAGACCCAGTACTTC
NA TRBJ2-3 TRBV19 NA CASSIELLPTSDTQYF TGTGCCAGTAGTATAGAACTACTCCCCACTTCAGATACGCAGTATTTT
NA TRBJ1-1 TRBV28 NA CASSRIMTFSEAFF TGTGCCAGCAGCCGTATTATGACTTTCTCTGAAGCTTTCTTT
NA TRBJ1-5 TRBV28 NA CASSIEGASYSNQPQHF TGTGCCAGCAGTATAGAGGGAGCATCATATAGCAATCAGCCCCAGCATTTT
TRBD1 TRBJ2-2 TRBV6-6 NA CASKQGANTGELFF TGTGCCTCCAAACAGGGGGCAAACACCGGGGAGCTGTTTTTT
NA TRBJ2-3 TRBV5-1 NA CASSEGITQYF TGCGCCAGTTCAGAGGGTATAACGCAGTATTTT